This entry concerns a single TCR beta chain. Its antigen is currently unknown. Germline CDR1 is SGHDT and CDR2 is YYEEEE. The CDR3 length is 15 residues. V shed 4 bases and J shed 6 bases, with 18 bases lying between them. The data were obtained in a study of vaccination effects on CD4 cells after COVID-19. At the level of the study: A couple of convalescent patients were sampled 16 days and one week before vaccination.

Study results and caveats: Substantial clonal contraction characterized both infection- and vaccine-induced clones late after vaccination.

ViraFEST assay sequencing came after antigen-specific CD4+ T cells were expanded with viral peptide pools. Investigators separated out CD4+ T cells once around nine days of culture had passed. This person's SARS-CoV-2 infection, confirmed by PCR, occurred between March and December 2020. In culture with 9.5 to 10 IU/ml IL-2 and roughly 10 ug/ml peptides, PBMC were grown at some 2 million per well. Repertoires were generated with immunoSEQ multiplex PCR, while TCRdb's copy carries only in-frame clones and drops some. The sample shows 20,000 to 25,000 clones, roughly 69% of them seen only once. The sample here was CD4+ T cells from PBMCs cultured with a peptide pool, taken before COVID-19 vaccination. The TCR sequence derives from a human donor who had a prior SARS-CoV-2 infection. The chain couples TRBV5-6 to TRBJ2-3; D gene uncertain. The CDR3 protein is CASSAMTAGGDTQYF. The CDR3 DNA reads as TGTGCCAGCAGCGCCATGACTGCTGGTGGCGATACGCAGTATTTT.